The following is a TCR beta chain sequence with its context. This clone came up a few times. Its antigen has not been determined. Per-nucleotide qualities are absent, and no much larger clonotype sits a single base away. The cohort comprised some 680 healthy bone marrow donors. All cohort members were sampled while nominally healthy, although unrecorded immune exposures were likely present. The donor tested CMV seropositive, placing the donor among the roughly 270 seropositive members of the cohort. A peripheral blood sample was provided by each donor, and peripheral blood mononuclear cells were used for TCR beta sequencing. The Qiagen DNeasy Blood Extraction Kit was used to extract genomic DNA from the blood cell samples. This sample was included in a study of cytomegalovirus exposure and HLA in healthy donors listed by TCRdb under 2017. Some background on the complete study: An earlier analysis of some 600 of the donors reported about 300 Gb of sequence data and 117 million unique TCR beta sequences obtained from approximately 180 million T cells. Roughly five DR-DQ haplotypes were handled as single units for association and clustering, since linkage in the cohort was strong. All discovery cohort repertoires had been generated on a single sequencing platform. The aim of the study was to test whether cataloging public T cell receptors could identify signatures of past pathogen exposure. Besides the first cohort of around 670 subjects, a separate validation cohort made up of 120 or so different subjects was used. Alongside the repertoire data, information on donor age, sex, ethnicity and CMV serostatus was compiled. A later genetic analysis used genome-wide SNP genotypes for about 65% of the 666 donors, treating that subset as a discovery cohort. An early release covering 500 to 750 HLA-typed donors comprised 300 to 350 gigabases of sequencing data and 85 million to 100 million unique TCR sequences. To study patterns of TCR occurrence, a later analysis re-analyzed previously published TCR beta repertoires from 500 to 850 donors and added high-resolution HLA genotyping. On average, 235,054 unique TCR beta nucleotide sequences were sequenced per donor among 398 genotyped donors of the cohort, with around 19% of those sequences being non-productive. Rather than drawing on any new phenotypic data, the later analysis identified candidate immune exposures from TCR beta sequences and the way those sequences occurred across donors. The study combined high-throughput TCR immunosequencing, statistical association of individual TCRs with disease status, and machine learning to predict cytomegalovirus infection status. Both class I and class II loci were covered by HLA typing, at four-digit resolution. Of the roughly 400 genotyped donors, approximately 82% fell in the genetic ancestry cluster associated with self-reported Caucasian donors. Typing coverage differed by locus: A, B, C, DRB1 and DQB1 were typed in roughly 620-630 donors, DQA1 in approximately 520, DPA1 in 600 to 610, and DPB1 in roughly 450. The study profiled the T cell repertoires of hundreds of subjects by immunosequencing and related them to cytomegalovirus serostatus. An earlier analysis of fewer than 750 of the donors used high-throughput TCR beta sequencing to judge whether each TCR beta V gene segment behaved as functional or pseudogenic.

The library was generated by the immunoSEQ multiplex PCR assay. For the multiplex PCR, a mixture combining 60 forward primers for TCR Vbeta segments and 13 reverse primers for TCR Jbeta segments was used. A multiplex PCR assay on genomic DNA amplified the CDR3 region of rearranged TCR beta genes. On the Illumina HiSeq System, the amplified TCR beta libraries were sequenced as 87-base-pair reads. As for the original processing: A later analysis tallied around 82 million unique TCR beta chains across the 700 or so repertoires, and about 10 million of those chains were shared by two or more donors. Raw reads were error-corrected and collapsed into unique sequences by a nearest-neighbor algorithm in which closely related sequences were merged to remove PCR and sequencing errors. To assign V, D and J gene segments, CDR3 sequences were aligned to IMGT reference sequences. For a sequence to be retained, a match of at least six nucleotides to both a V gene segment and a J gene segment was required. A rearrangement counted as productive if the CDR3 had no stop codons and remained in frame with V and J, and every other rearrangement counted as non-productive. CDR3 was defined according to IMGT convention as the region running from the second conserved V-encoded cysteine to the conserved J-encoded phenylalanine. The earlier analysis of approximately 590 of the donors excluded any sequence lacking an unambiguous match to a single V gene segment. An earlier analysis of a few hundred of the donors called V segments functional above 56.7% productive rearrangements and segregating when the between-donor standard deviation exceeded 5%. A statistical classification framework was developed to diagnose cytomegalovirus status using the catalog of TCR beta chain sequences. In a later analysis, V and J genes were assigned by comparing TCR nucleotide sequences against IMGT/GENE-DB human TR gene sequences. A later analysis assigned CDR3 sequences and most-parsimonious VDJ recombination scenarios with the TCRdist pipeline. In a later analysis, every TCR beta chain was defined by the combination of its CDR3 amino acid sequence and its V-gene family, and reads without a unique V-gene family were dropped. To address suspected cross-contamination and a sequencing artifact, a later analysis removed a few hundred highly shared, low-generation-probability nucleotide sequences. A later analysis calculated a clonal expansion index for each public chain from normalized within-repertoire ranks of inferred template counts. A later analysis computed generation probabilities with a VDJ recombination model fitted to out-of-frame rearrangements, and checked the results against IGoR. In a later analysis, hypergeometric tests were used to score TCR-TCR, TCR-HLA and TCR-CMV co-occurrence, with a repertoire-size bias correction applied to TCR pairs. False discovery rates were estimated in a later analysis by permuting HLA or CMV assignments 20 times. In a later analysis, co-occurring TCRs were grouped using DBSCAN, and TCRdist sequence similarity was added for clustering within HLA-allele-positive subsets. Repertoires with fewer than 30,000 or more than 120,000 public chains, plus five repertoires with anomalous nucleotide sharing, were excluded from co-occurrence clustering. TCRdb obtained this table from immuneACCESS and retained in-frame rearrangements with V and J assigned. These tables miss some clones; where compared with another copy, unresolved V genes account for less than half of the shortfall, and the remainder is unexplained. V, J and clone size derive from that table, while D and trimming were established from the DNA sequence. This sample comprises 140,000 to 150,000 clones, 65% to 85% of them detected only once. The ten top clones hold 4% to 4.5% of the sample.

Paper-wide results and their limitations: Presence/absence analyses assumed roughly uniform sequencing depth across donors, an assumption that may not hold. A later analysis found that HLA-associated TCR beta chains were more clonally expanded and had lower generation probabilities than equally common non-associated chains. A cluster of highly shared sequence variants was judged likely to represent a technical artifact of the sequencing pipeline. In a later analysis, the rate of TCR association differed among HLA loci, with DRB1 alleles having the most associated TCRs and HLA-C alleles having the fewest. Because counts were too low, more than 15 rarely observed V segments, including chromosome 9 orphons, were left out of the earlier analysis of some 600 of the donors. Correlated functional status among segregating V segments might reflect linkage disequilibrium, but an unknown experimental factor could not be ruled out. CMV serostatus was the only immune exposure information available for the cohort. An earlier analysis of roughly 570 of the donors showed that most TCR beta V segments appeared in productive rearrangements either about 87% or about 30% of the time, which broadly matched IMGT annotations. Compared with the roughly 710-donor mean, donors in an Asian-associated ancestry cluster had fewer N-insertions in productive TCRs, according to a later genetic analysis. The authors suggested that the approach could potentially be generalized to other disease states and immunological phenotypes. The cohort was sequenced for TCR beta chains only, and without alpha or paired-chain data the features that could be detected were limited. A further reported finding was that TCR beta sequences accurately predicted the HLA-A and HLA-B alleles for most subjects in the first cohort. A later analysis reported that several top co-occurrence clusters appeared linked to parvovirus B19, influenza, CMV and Epstein-Barr virus. When HLA alleles, especially DR and DQ, strongly co-occurred, TCR associations were difficult to assign to individual alleles. Some IMGT-functional V segments, including TRBV6-2 and TRBV6-3, could not be distinguished by the 87-base-pair reads and were therefore excluded. In a later genetic analysis, a missense DCLRE1C variant was associated with V-gene and J-gene trimming of TCR beta chains, and the association was replicated in an independent cohort. Most TCR sequences were seen in very few donors, while some public TCRs were found in many individuals. The classifier was reported to diagnose cytomegalovirus status with high specificity and sensitivity in both the original cohort and the validation cohort. A later analysis associated roughly 17,000 TCR beta sequences with specific HLA alleles at a false discovery rate of 0.05. In the study, some 160 TCR beta chains were listed as associated with cytomegalovirus. In vitro tests confirmed that a few of the cytomegalovirus-associated TCR beta chains recognize cytomegalovirus antigens. A later analysis found that most CMV-associated TCR beta chains appeared HLA-restricted, with HLA associations seemingly driven largely by CMV exposure. Because HLA typing was unavailable for some donors at each locus, only the typed subset was used in association tests.

Reading from cysteine to phenylalanine, the CDR3 counts 16 amino acids. Only the CDR3 portion is preserved as DNA: 48 bases, with reading frame beginning at the first base. Looking up the germline V gene yields CDR1 LGHNA and CDR2 YSLEER. Germline trimming amounts to 2 bases on V and 3 bases on J, with 8 as the count of junction bases outside the gene matches. The source material was PBMCs. The chain employs TRBV4-3 and TRBJ1-2; 8 middle bases align to TRBD1. The receptor's source is a woman aged 40 to 55 in good health and CMV-seropositive. The CDR3 has the sequence CASSQSHRGVDYGYTF. The DNA sequence follows: TGCGCCAGCAGCCAAAGCCACAGGGGGGTTGACTATGGCTACACCTTC.